The 8 T cell receptor beta chains reported below all come from one sample, sequenced in a study of early T cells in non-severe SARS-CoV-2 infection. From the 5' RACE reads, TCRdb called clonotypes with MiXCR, one entry per CDR3 protein. Altogether approximately 50,000 distinct CDR3 sequences are present, around 10% being singletons, with the ten largest covering over 6.5%. Sequenced input: whole blood. The receptors here all came from an adult who was a healthcare worker with PCR-confirmed SARS-CoV-2 infection or an uninfected control (not recorded which).

This clonotype has ten or more counts. The chain is built from TRBV11-2 and TRBJ2-3; possibly TRBD1 for D (6 bases). Trimming removed 5 bases from V and 2 bases from J, with 14 bases in between. The CDR3 is 15 residues long. Germline V gene data show CDR1 as SGHAT and CDR2 as FQNNGV. CDR3 bases: TGTGCCAGCAGCCAACCCGACAGGCCCACAGATACGCAGTATTTT. Protein sequence: CASSQPDRPTDTQYF.

This clonotype was seen many times. The J gene is TRBJ2-7, the V gene TRBV27, with D perhaps given as TRBD1 or TRBD2 (5 bases each). CDR3 length: 11 residues. Germline V lookup: CDR1 MNHEY, CDR2 SMNVEV (reference sequence). The V end was cut by 3 bases, the J end by 6 bases, with 6 bases between. The CDR3 region is CASSFGGEQYF. CDR3 nucleotide sequence: TGTGCCAGCAGTTTTGGGGGCGAGCAGTACTTC.

In its sample, this clonotype was seen a few times. The chain has TRBV15 and TRBJ1-2; 10 nucleotides line up with TRBD1. V shed 0 bases, J shed 6 bases, and the junction held 4 bases outside the gene matches. Germline V lookup: CDR1 LNHNV, CDR2 YYDKDF (reference sequence). The length of the CDR3 is 15 residues. CDR3 protein: CATSRDAGQGHGYTF. The CDR3 bases are TGTGCCACCAGCAGAGATGCGGGACAGGGGCATGGCTACACCTTC.

The V and J genes are TRBV9 and TRBJ2-1; 9 bases align to TRBD2. Germline values: CDR1 SGDLS, CDR2 YYNGEE. V lost 0 bases to trimming and J lost 5 bases; unmatched junction nucleotides: 9. The CDR3 sequence is 17 residues long. CDR3 nucleotides: TGTGCCAGCAGCGTAGGATTAGCGGGAGTGGTGAACAATGAGCAGTTCTTC. It is translated as CASSVGLAGVVNNEQFF.

This clonotype was recorded many times. This chain links TRBV20-1 with TRBJ2-7; D uncertain. The germline CDR1 and CDR2 sequences are DFQATT and SNEGSKA (reference sequence). The CDR3 covers 12 residues. V lost 3 bases to trimming and J lost 3 bases, with 9 bases between them. In DNA, the CDR3 is TGCAGTGCTAGGTTGGGCGTCTACGAGCAGTACTTC. Translation gives CSARLGVYEQYF.

This clonotype was detected a few times. This chain uses TRBV20-1 with TRBJ2-3; TRBD1 or TRBD2 may be the D gene (6 bases each). The CDR3 length is 15 residues. V was cut by 3 bases and J by 5 bases, with 18 bases left in between. Germline V gene sequence: CDR1 DFQATT, CDR2 SNEGSKA (reference sequence). This CDR3 is CSASRDSGGGDTQYF. CDR3 sequence (DNA): TGCAGTGCTAGCCGTGATAGTGGAGGGGGAGATACGCAGTATTTT.

There are a few counts of this clonotype. A read error may explain this, as a much larger clone is one base away. This chain joins TRBV6-5 and TRBJ1-1; no firm D call. The CDR3 is 15 amino acids. Germline V gene lookup returns CDR1 MNHEY and CDR2 SVGAGI. The CDR3 bases are TGTGCCGGCAGTTACGGGCTCTATATGAACACTGAAGCTTTCTTT. Protein sequence: CAGSYGLYMNTEAFF.

This clonotype was detected ten times or more. The rearrangement joins TRBV12-3 or TRBV12-4 to TRBJ1-6; D remains unclear. This CDR3 is built from 14 residues. V gave up 0 bases and J gave up 9 bases, with 9 bases separating them. In DNA, the CDR3 is TGTGCCAGCAGTTTAGCGCTCCGGGCTTCACCCCTCCACTTT. Translated: CASSLALRASPLHF.